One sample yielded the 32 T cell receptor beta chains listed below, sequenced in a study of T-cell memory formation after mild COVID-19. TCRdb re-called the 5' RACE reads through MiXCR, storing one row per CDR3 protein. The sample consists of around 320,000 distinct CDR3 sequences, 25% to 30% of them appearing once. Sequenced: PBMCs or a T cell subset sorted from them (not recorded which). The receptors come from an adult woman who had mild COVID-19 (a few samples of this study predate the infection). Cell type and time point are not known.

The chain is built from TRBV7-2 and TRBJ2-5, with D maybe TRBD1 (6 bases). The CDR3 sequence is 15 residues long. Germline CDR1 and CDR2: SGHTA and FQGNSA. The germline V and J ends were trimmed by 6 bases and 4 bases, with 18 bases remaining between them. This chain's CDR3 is CASSLTGHQGETQYF. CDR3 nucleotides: TGTGCCAGCAGTCTCACGGGACACCAAGGAGAGACCCAGTACTTC.

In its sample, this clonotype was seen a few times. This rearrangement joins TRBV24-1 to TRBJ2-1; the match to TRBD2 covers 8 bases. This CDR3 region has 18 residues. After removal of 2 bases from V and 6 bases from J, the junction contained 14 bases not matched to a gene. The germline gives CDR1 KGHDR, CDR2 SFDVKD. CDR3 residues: CATSDSRYGRAMSNEQFF. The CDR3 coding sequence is TGTGCCACCAGTGATTCGCGTTACGGGAGGGCCATGAGCAATGAGCAGTTCTTC.

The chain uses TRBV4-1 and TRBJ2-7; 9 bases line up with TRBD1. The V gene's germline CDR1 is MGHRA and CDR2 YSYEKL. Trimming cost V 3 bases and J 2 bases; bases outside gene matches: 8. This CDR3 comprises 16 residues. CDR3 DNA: TGCGCCAGCAGCCACGATAGACAGGGGGTTACCTACGAGCAGTACTTC. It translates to CASSHDRQGVTYEQYF.

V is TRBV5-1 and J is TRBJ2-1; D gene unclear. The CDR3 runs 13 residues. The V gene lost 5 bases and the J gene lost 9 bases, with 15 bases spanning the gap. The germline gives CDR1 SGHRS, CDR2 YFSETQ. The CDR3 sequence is CASRVWAWSEQFF. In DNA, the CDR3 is TGCGCCAGCAGAGTCTGGGCCTGGAGTGAGCAGTTCTTC.

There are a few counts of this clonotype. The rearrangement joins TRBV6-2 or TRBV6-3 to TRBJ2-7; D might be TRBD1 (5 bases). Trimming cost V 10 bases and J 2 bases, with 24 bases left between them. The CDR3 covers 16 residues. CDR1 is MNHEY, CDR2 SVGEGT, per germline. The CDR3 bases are TGTGCCACCTCCAGATCTTTCTCGACAGCTACCTACGAGCAGTACTTC. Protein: CATSRSFSTATYEQYF.

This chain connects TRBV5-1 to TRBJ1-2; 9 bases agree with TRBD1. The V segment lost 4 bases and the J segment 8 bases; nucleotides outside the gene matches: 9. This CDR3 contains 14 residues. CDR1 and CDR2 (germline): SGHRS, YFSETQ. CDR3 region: CASSGGQGNGGYTF. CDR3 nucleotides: TGCGCCAGCAGCGGCGGACAGGGGAACGGAGGCTACACCTTC.

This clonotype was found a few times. The CDR3 protein is CASSPNGGAGSEKLFF. CDR3 sequence (DNA): TGTGCCAGCAGTCCAAACGGGGGCGCGGGATCTGAAAAACTGTTTTTT. This rearrangement joins TRBV12-3 or TRBV12-4 to TRBJ1-4; D perhaps matches TRBD1 (6 bases). V lost 5 bases and J lost 7, with 20 bases in between. The CDR3 has 16 amino acids.

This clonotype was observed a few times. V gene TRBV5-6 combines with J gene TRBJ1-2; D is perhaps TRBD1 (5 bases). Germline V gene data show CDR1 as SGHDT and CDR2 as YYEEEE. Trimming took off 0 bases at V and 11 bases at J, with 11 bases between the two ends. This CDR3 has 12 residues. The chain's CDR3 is CASSLVPWGYTF. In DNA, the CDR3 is TGTGCCAGCAGCTTGGTGCCTTGGGGGTACACCTTC.

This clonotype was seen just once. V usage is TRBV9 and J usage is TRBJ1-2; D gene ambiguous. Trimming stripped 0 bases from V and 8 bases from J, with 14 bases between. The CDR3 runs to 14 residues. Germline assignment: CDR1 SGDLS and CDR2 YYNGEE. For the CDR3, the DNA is TGTGCCAGCAGCGTAGGGGGTACCAAGTCGGGCTACACCTTC. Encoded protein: CASSVGGTKSGYTF.

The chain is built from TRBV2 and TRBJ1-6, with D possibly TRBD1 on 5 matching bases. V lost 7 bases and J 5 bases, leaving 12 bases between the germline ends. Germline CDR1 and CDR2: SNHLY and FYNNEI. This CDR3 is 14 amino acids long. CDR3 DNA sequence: TGTGCCAGCACCCGGGGCGGGGATAATTCACCCCTCCACTTT. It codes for CASTRGGDNSPLHF.

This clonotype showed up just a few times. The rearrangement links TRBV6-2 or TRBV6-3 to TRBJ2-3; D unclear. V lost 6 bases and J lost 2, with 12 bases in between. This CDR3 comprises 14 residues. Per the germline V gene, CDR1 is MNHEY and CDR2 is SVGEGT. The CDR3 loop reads CASSAWQVTDTQYF. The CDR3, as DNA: TGTGCCAGCAGCGCCTGGCAGGTCACAGATACGCAGTATTTT.

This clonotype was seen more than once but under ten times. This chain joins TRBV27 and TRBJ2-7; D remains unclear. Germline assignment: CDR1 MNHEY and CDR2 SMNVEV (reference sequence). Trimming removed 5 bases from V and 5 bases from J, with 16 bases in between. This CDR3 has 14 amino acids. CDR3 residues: CASSPYPSSHEQYF. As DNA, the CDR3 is TGTGCCAGCAGTCCCTACCCCTCCAGCCACGAGCAGTACTTC.

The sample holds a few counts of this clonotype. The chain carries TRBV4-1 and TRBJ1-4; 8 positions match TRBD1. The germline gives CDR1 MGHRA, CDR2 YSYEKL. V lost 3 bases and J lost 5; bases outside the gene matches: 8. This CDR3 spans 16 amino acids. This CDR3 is CASSHLVGQENEKLFF. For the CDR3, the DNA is TGCGCCAGCAGCCACTTGGTGGGACAGGAGAATGAAAAACTGTTTTTT.

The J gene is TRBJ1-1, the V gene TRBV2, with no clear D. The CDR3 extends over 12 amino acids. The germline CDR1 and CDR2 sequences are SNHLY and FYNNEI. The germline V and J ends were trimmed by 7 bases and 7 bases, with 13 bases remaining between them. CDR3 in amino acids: CASKALENEAFF. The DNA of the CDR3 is TGTGCCAGCAAAGCCCTAGAGAATGAAGCTTTCTTT.

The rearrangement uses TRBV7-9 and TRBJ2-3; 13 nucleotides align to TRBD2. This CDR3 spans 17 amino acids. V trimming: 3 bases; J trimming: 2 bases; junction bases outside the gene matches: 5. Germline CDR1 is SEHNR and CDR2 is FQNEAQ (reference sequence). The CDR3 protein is CASSLGLAGPFTDTQYF. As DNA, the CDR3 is TGTGCCAGCAGCTTGGGACTAGCGGGACCCTTCACAGATACGCAGTATTTT.

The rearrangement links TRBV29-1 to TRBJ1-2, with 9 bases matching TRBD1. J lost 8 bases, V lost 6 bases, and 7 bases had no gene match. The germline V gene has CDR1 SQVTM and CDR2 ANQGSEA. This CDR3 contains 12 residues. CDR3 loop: CSVASGTGGYTF. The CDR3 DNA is TGCAGCGTCGCAAGCGGGACAGGGGGCTACACCTTC.

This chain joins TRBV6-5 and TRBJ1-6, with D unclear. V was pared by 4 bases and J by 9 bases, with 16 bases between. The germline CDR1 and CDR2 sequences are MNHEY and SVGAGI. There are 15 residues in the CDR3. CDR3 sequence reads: CASSFSRPWGSPLHF. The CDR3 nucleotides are TGTGCCAGCAGTTTTAGCAGGCCATGGGGTTCACCCCTCCACTTT.

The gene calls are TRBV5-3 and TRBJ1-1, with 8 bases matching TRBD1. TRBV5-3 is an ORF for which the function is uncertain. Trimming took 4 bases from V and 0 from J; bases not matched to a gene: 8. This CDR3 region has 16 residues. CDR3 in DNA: TGTGCCAGAAGCACTGCTCAACAGGGGGTGAACACTGAAGCTTTCTTT. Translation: CARSTAQQGVNTEAFF.

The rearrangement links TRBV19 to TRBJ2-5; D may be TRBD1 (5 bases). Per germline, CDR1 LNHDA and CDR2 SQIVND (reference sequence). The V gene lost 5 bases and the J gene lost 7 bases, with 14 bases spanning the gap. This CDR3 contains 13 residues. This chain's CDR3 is CASSYGQLGTQYF. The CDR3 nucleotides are TGTGCCAGTAGTTACGGACAATTGGGGACCCAGTACTTC.

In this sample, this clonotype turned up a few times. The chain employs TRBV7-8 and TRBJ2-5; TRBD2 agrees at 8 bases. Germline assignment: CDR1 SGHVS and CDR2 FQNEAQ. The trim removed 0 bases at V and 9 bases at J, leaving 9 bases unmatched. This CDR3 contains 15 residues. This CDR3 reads CASSLARGGTAAQYF. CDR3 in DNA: TGTGCCAGCAGCTTAGCGCGCGGGGGGACGGCGGCCCAGTACTTC.

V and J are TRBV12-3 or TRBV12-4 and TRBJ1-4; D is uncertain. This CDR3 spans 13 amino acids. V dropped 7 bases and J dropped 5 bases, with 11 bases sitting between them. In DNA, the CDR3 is TGTGCCAGCATGGGAGCGCCCAATGAAAAACTGTTTTTT. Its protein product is CASMGAPNEKLFF.

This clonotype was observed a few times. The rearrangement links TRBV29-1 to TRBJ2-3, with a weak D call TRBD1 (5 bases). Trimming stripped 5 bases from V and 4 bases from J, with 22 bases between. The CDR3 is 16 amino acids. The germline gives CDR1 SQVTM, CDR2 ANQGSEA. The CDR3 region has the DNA TGCAGCGTTCCTAGGGGAACAGTTGGGGAATCAGATACGCAGTATTTT. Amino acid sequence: CSVPRGTVGESDTQYF.

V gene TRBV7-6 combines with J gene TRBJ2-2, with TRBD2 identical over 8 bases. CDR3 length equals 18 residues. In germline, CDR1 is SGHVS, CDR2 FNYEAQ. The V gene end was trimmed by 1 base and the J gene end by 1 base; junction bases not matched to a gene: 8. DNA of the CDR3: TGTGCCAGCAGCTTAGGCGGGAGGCGGCGAGGGAACACCGGGGAGCTGTTTTTT. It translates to CASSLGGRRRGNTGELFF.

CDR3 bases: TGTGCCATCAGTGTCAGGAACACTGAAGCTTTCTTT. It encodes CAISVRNTEAFF. V gene TRBV10-3 combines with J gene TRBJ1-1; D ambiguous. Per the germline V gene, CDR1 is ENHRY and CDR2 is SYGVKD. Trimming cost V 4 bases and J 1 base, with 4 bases left between them. The CDR3 has 12 residues.

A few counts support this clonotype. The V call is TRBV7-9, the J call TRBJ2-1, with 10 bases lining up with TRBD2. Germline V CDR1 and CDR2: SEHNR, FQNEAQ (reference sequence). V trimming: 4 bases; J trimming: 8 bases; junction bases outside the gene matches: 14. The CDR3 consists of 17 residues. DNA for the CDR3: TGTGCCAGCAGCTACCTACCTCTAGCGGGAGTGGTCGATGAGCAGTTCTTC. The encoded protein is CASSYLPLAGVVDEQFF.

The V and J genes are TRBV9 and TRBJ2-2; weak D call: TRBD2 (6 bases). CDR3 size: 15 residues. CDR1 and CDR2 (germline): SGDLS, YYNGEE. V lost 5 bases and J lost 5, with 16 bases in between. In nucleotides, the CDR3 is TGTGCCAGCAGTCGATTAGCGGAGGTTACCGGGGAGCTGTTTTTT. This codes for CASSRLAEVTGELFF.

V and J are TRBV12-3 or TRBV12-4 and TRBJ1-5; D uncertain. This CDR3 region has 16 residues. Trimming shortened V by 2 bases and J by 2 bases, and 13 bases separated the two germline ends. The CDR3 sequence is CASSLSAGFGNQPQHF. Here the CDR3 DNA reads TGTGCCAGCAGTTTAAGCGCGGGTTTTGGCAATCAGCCCCAGCATTTT.

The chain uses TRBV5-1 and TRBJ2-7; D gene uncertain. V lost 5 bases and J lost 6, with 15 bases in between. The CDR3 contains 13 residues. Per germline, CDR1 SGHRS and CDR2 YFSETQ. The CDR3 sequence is CASSFDGGLEQYF. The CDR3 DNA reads TGCGCCAGCAGTTTTGACGGCGGCCTCGAGCAGTACTTC. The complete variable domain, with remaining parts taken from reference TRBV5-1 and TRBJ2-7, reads KAGVTQTPRYLIKTRGQQVTLSCSPISGHRSVSWYQQTPGQGLQFLFEYFSETQRNKGNFPGRFSGRQFSNSRSEMNVSTLELGDSALYLCASSFDGGLEQYFGPGTRLTVT.

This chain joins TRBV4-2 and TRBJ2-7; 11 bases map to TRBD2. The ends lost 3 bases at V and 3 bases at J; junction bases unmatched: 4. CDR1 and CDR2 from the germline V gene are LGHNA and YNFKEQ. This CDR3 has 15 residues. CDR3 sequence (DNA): TGTGCCAGCAGCCATACCGGGACTAGCGGCTACGAGCAGTACTTC. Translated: CASSHTGTSGYEQYF.

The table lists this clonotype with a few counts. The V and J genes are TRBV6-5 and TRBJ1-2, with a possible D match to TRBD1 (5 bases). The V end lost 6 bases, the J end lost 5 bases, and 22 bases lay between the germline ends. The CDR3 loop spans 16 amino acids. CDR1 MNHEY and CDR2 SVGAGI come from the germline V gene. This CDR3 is CASRSESGTAWYGYTF. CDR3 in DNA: TGTGCCAGCAGGTCGGAATCTGGGACTGCTTGGTATGGCTACACCTTC.

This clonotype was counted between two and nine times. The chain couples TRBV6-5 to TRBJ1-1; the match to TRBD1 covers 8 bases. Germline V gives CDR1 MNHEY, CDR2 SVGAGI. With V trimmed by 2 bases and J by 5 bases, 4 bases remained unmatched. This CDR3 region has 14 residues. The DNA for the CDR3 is TGTGCCAGCAGTTACGACAGGGGAATGACTGAAGCTTTCTTT. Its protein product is CASSYDRGMTEAFF.

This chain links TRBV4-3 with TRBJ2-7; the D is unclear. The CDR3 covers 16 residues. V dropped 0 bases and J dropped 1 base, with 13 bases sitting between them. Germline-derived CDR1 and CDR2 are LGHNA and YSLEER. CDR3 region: CASSQDIVDGSYEQYF. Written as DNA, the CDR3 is TGCGCCAGCAGCCAAGATATAGTAGACGGATCCTACGAGCAGTACTTC.